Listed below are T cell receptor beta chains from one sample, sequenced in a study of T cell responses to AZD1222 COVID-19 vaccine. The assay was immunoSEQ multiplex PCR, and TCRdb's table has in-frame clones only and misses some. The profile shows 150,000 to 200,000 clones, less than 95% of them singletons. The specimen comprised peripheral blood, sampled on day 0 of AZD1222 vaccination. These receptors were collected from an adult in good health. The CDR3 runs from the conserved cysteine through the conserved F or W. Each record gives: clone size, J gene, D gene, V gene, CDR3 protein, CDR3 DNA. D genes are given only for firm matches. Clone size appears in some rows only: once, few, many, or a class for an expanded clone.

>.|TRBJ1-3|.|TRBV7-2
CASSLNLVNTIYF
TGTGCCAGCAGCTTAAATCTCGTAAACACCATATATTTT
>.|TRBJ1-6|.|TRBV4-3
CASSQETNSPLHF
TGCGCCAGCAGCCAAGAGACAAATTCACCCCTCCACTTT
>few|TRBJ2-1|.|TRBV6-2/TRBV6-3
CASSFRDSYNEQFF
TGTGCCAGCAGCTTCAGGGACTCCTACAATGAGCAGTTCTTC
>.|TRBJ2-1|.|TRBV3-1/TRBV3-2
CASSRTHGDNEQFF
TGTGCCAGCAGCCGGACGCACGGGGACAATGAGCAGTTCTTC
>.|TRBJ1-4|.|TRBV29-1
CSAGVGEKLFF
TGCAGCGCTGGTGTTGGAGAAAAACTGTTTTTT
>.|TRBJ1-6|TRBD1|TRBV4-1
CASGTGYNSPLHF
TGCGCCAGCGGGACAGGTTACAATTCACCCCTCCACTTT
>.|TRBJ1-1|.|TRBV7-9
CASSLFSENTEAFF
TGTGCCAGCAGCTTGTTTTCAGAGAACACTGAAGCTTTCTTT
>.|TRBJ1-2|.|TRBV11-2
CASSLRGQGENGYTF
TGTGCCAGCAGCTTACGCGGGCAGGGAGAAAATGGCTACACCTTC
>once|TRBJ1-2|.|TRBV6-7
CASSYYHHNKYYGYTF
TGTGCCAGCAGTTACTACCATCATAACAAGTACTATGGCTACACCTTC
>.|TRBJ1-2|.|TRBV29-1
CSVGTVPRYGYTF
TGCAGCGTTGGAACGGTTCCCCGTTATGGCTACACCTTC
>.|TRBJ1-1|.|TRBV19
CATDQGGTEAFF
TGTGCCACCGACCAGGGAGGCACTGAAGCTTTCTTT
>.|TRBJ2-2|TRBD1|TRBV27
CASSSYRGTGELFF
TGTGCCAGCAGTTCCTACAGGGGTACCGGGGAGCTGTTTTTT
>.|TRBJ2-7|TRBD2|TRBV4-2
CASSQELGLAALRSYEQYF
TGTGCCAGCAGCCAAGAATTGGGACTAGCGGCCCTGCGATCCTACGAGCAGTACTTC
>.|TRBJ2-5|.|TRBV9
CASSLGTGGGQTQYF
TGTGCCAGCAGCCTGGGGACTGGGGGTGGGCAGACCCAGTACTTC
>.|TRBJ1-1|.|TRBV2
CASSEWAYTEAFF
TGTGCCAGCAGTGAATGGGCGTACACTGAAGCTTTCTTT
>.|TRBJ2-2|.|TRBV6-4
CASSELAGTGELFF
TGTGCCAGCAGTGAGCTAGCTGGCACCGGGGAGCTGTTTTTT
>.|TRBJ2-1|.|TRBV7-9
CASSLADSQAYNEQFF
TGTGCCAGCAGCTTAGCAGACAGCCAAGCCTACAATGAGCAGTTCTTC
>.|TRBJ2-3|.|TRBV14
CASSHPGTDTQYF
TGTGCCAGCAGCCACCCCGGGACAGATACGCAGTATTTT
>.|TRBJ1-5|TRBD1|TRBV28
CASNTRTGSNQPQHF
TGTGCCAGCAATACGAGGACAGGCTCAAATCAGCCCCAGCATTTT
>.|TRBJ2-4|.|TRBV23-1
CASSHGANIRTDPLGNIQYF
TGCGCCAGCAGTCACGGAGCAAACATCAGGACTGACCCCCTGGGAAACATTCAGTACTTC
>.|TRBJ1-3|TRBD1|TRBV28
CATFDRGLLNTIYF
TGTGCCACCTTTGACAGGGGGCTTCTAAACACCATATATTTT
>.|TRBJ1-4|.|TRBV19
CASSIDHVGEKLFF
TGTGCCAGTAGTATAGATCATGTTGGTGAAAAACTGTTTTTT
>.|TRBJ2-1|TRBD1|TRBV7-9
CASSLVGQGLHSEQFF
TGTGCCAGCAGCTTAGTTGGACAGGGGCTACATAGTGAGCAGTTCTTC
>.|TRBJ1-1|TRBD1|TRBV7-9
CASSNPGDRGANTEAFF
TGTGCCAGCAGCAACCCGGGGGACAGGGGTGCGAACACTGAAGCTTTCTTT